These 13 T cell receptor beta chains came from one sample sequenced in a study of blood T cell repertoires in COVID-19. The repertoire was sequenced with immunoSEQ multiplex PCR; TCRdb's copy has only in-frame clones and lacks some. The table has 90,000 or so clones, 89% seen once. Sequenced material: peripheral blood. The origin of the receptors is a woman in her sixties or seventies with acute or convalescent COVID-19.

V is TRBV5-4 and J is TRBJ1-2; 9 nucleotides match TRBD1. Germline CDR1 SGHNT, CDR2 YYREEE (reference sequence). This CDR3 has 14 amino acids. Unmatched junction bases numbered 4, after V lost 0 bases and J lost 7 bases. This CDR3 reads CASSLGTGDIGYTF. As DNA, the CDR3 is TGTGCCAGCAGCTTGGGGACAGGGGACATTGGCTACACCTTC.

The chain uses TRBV5-1 and TRBJ1-6, with 8 nucleotides matching TRBD1. Germline V gene lookup returns CDR1 SGHRS and CDR2 YFSETQ. V lost 3 bases to trimming and J lost 9 bases; unmatched junction nucleotides: 8. This CDR3 contains 15 residues. In nucleotides, the CDR3 is TGCGCCAGCAGCTCAGACGGACAGGGAACTTCACCCCTCCACTTT. This sequence encodes CASSSDGQGTSPLHF.

The rearrangement joins TRBV27 to TRBJ1-5; TRBD1 matches 9 bases. This CDR3 comprises 13 residues. From germline, CDR1 is MNHEY and CDR2 SMNVEV (reference sequence). The V and J ends lost 6 bases and 7 bases, in that order; junction bases with no gene match: 4. The CDR3 DNA sequence: TGTGCCAGCAGAACTGACAGGGGGCAGCCCCAGCATTTT. Translation: CASRTDRGQPQHF.

The V gene is TRBV6-1, the J gene TRBJ1-2; 7 bases are a match to TRBD1. CDR3 size: 13 residues. Losses at the gene ends were 2 bases for V and 4 bases for J; bases not matched to a gene: 1. The germline CDR1 and CDR2 sequences are MNHNS and SASEGT. The CDR3 protein is CASSEQGGYGYTF. Written as DNA, the CDR3 is TGTGCCAGCAGTGAACAGGGGGGCTATGGCTACACCTTC.

As to this clone: Additional DNA sequences in this sample encode the identical CDR3. The chain links TRBV5-1 to TRBJ1-6, with a possible D match to TRBD1 (5 bases). This CDR3 spans 14 amino acids. Germline values: CDR1 SGHRS, CDR2 YFSETQ. V dropped 0 bases and J dropped 7 bases, with 8 bases sitting between them. CDR3 region: CASSLGQTNSPLHF. The CDR3 bases are TGCGCCAGCAGCTTGGGACAGACCAATTCACCCCTCCACTTT.

The genes are TRBV29-1 and TRBJ1-1; 7 bases are shared with TRBD1. Germline loops: CDR1 SQVTM, CDR2 ANQGSEA. With 4 bases clipped from V and 5 bases from J, the junction kept 10 bases outside the gene matches. The CDR3 has 14 residues. This chain's CDR3 is CSVAGGGLNTEAFF. For the CDR3, the DNA is TGCAGCGTTGCAGGGGGAGGTCTCAATACTGAAGCTTTCTTT.

In this sample, this clone turned up once. The chain recombines TRBV7-9 with TRBJ1-5; D is possibly TRBD1 (6 bases). Deletions cut 3 bases from V and 1 base from J, with 10 bases between. This CDR3 has 15 residues. The germline gives CDR1 SEHNR, CDR2 FQNEAQ (reference sequence). The CDR3 loop is CASSFGGASNQPQHF. The CDR3 DNA is TGTGCCAGCAGCTTTGGGGGGGCGAGCAATCAGCCCCAGCATTTT.

The chain recombines TRBV24-1 with TRBJ1-5, with D possibly matching TRBD1 (5 bases). V lost 2 bases, J lost 1 base, and 11 bases lay in between. The germline V gene encodes CDR1 KGHDR and CDR2 SFDVKD. The CDR3 length is 16 residues. In DNA, the CDR3 is TGTGCCACCAGTGATTCTAGGGGAGGCAGCAATCAGCCCCAGCATTTT. Amino acid sequence: CATSDSRGGSNQPQHF.

The V gene is TRBV18, the J gene TRBJ2-3; D might be TRBD2 (6 bases). V gave up 3 bases and J gave up 0 bases, with 10 bases separating them. The V gene's germline CDR1 is KGHSH and CDR2 LQKENI. The CDR3 is 15 amino acids. The CDR3 sequence: CASSPSGTSTDTQYF. CDR3 nucleotide sequence: TGTGCCAGCTCACCTTCCGGGACTAGCACAGATACGCAGTATTTT.

This chain connects TRBV5-1 to TRBJ1-4, with 7 bases aligning to TRBD1. The V gene end was trimmed by 0 bases and the J gene end by 10 bases; junction bases not matched to a gene: 12. The CDR3 is made up of 16 amino acids. Germline V gene lookup returns CDR1 SGHRS and CDR2 YFSETQ. CDR3 bases: TGCGCCAGCAGCTTGGGAGACAGGGCCTTGGGGGGAAAACTGTTTTTT. It specifies CASSLGDRALGGKLFF.

This clone was recorded once. J is TRBJ2-5 and V is TRBV24-1; the D gene is possibly TRBD2 (6 bases). There are 15 residues in the CDR3. CDR1 and CDR2 from the germline V gene are KGHDR and SFDVKD. V was trimmed by 0 bases and J by 7 bases, leaving 14 bases between them. The CDR3 DNA is TGTGCCACCAGTGATTTGGCTTGGGACTTAGGGACCCAGTACTTC. Translated, it gives CATSDLAWDLGTQYF.

The V and J genes are TRBV30 and TRBJ1-6; the D is unclear. This CDR3 comprises 14 residues. Germline lookup yields CDR1 GTSNPN and CDR2 SVGIG (reference sequence). Deletions cut 0 bases from V and 7 bases from J, with 10 bases between. In nucleotides, the CDR3 is TGTGCCTGGAGTGTACGGGGAGGGAATTCACCCCTCCACTTT. Translating gives CAWSVRGGNSPLHF.

The gene calls are TRBV19 and TRBJ2-1; 9 bases match TRBD1. Germline CDR1 reads LNHDA; CDR2 reads SQIVND (reference sequence). The trim removed 5 bases at V and 2 bases at J, leaving 4 bases unmatched. This CDR3 has 15 amino acids. CDR3 sequence: CASSGGTGTYNEQFF. CDR3 DNA sequence: TGTGCCAGTAGTGGGGGGACAGGGACCTACAATGAGCAGTTCTTC.